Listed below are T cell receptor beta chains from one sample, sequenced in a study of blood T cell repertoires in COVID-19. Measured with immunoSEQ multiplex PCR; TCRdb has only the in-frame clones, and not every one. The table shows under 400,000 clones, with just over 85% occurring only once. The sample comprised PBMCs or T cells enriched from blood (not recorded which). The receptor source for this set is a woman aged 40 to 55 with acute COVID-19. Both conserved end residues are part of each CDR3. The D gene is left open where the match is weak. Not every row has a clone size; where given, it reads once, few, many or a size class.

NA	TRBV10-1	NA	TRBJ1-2	TGCGCCACCCAGGACTGCCTATATGGCTACACCTTC	CATQDCLYGYTF
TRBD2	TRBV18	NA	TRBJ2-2	TGTGCCAGCTCAGGGCTAGCGGAGAACACCGGGGAGCTGTTTTTT	CASSGLAENTGELFF
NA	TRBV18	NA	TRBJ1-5	TGTGCCAGCTCACCATACGCGGATCAGCCCCAGCATTTT	CASSPYADQPQHF
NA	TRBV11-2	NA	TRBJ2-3	TGTGCCAGCAGCCTCAGGGAAATTCGGCGCACAGATACGCAGTATTTT	CASSLREIRRTDTQYF
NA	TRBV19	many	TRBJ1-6	TGTGCCAGTGGGGACAATTATAATTCACCCCTCCACTTT	CASGDNYNSPLHF
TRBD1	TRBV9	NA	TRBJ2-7	TGTGCCAGCAGCGTAGCTCATGTGCGGACAGGGGCCCACGAGCAGTACTTC	CASSVAHVRTGAHEQYF
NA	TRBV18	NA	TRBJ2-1	TGTGCCAGCTCACCCGGGATTAGAGAGCAGTTCTTC	CASSPGIREQFF
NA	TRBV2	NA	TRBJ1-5	TGTGCCAGCCGGCGGGCCACAGACCATAGCAATCAGCCCCAGCATTTT	CASRRATDHSNQPQHF
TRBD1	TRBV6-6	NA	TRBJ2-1	TGTGCCAGCATCCCCCAGTGGGACAGGGTGATAGGGGAGCAGTTCTTC	CASIPQWDRVIGEQFF
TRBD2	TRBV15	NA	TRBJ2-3	TGTGCCACCAGCAGAGATCCCGGGGGGTCCACAGATACGCAGTATTTT	CATSRDPGGSTDTQYF
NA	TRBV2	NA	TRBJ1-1	TGTGCCAGCAGGGGGCCAGGGCGGACTGAAGCTTTCTTT	CASRGPGRTEAFF
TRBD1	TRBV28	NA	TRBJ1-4	TGTGCCAGCAGTCCCATCAGTCTGGACAGGGTTTGGAACCATAATGAAAAACTGTTTTTT	CASSPISLDRVWNHNEKLFF
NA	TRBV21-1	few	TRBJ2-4	TGTGCCAGCAGCAAAACAGAAGCGGGCTCGCTAGCCAAAAACATTCAGTACTTC	CASSKTEAGSLAKNIQYF
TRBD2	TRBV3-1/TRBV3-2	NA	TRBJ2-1	TGTGCCAGCAGCCATGCGGGAGGTACCTACAATGAGCAGTTCTTC	CASSHAGGTYNEQFF
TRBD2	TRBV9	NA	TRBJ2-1	TGTGCCAGCAGCGTCAGGACTAGCGGGAATGAGCAGTTCTTC	CASSVRTSGNEQFF
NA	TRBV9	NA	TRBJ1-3	TGTGCCAGCAGCGTACGCAGCTCTGGAAACACCATATATTTT	CASSVRSSGNTIYF
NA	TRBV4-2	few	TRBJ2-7	TGTGCCAGCAGCCTCTCACCGGACAGCACCTACGAGCAGTACTTC	CASSLSPDSTYEQYF
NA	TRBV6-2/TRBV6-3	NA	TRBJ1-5	TGTGCCAGCAGTCCCACAGGGCAGCCCCAGCATTTT	CASSPTGQPQHF
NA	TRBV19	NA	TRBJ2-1	TGTGCCAGTAGTCCCCGGACAGCTTACAATGAGCAGTTCTTC	CASSPRTAYNEQFF
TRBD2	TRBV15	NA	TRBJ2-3	TGTGCCACCAGCAGATCGAAGACTAGCGCCATACTCCTAGATACGCAGTATTTT	CATSRSKTSAILLDTQYF
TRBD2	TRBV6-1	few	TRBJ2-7	TGTGCCAGCAGTGGGTCGGGCTCTAGCGGTCCCTACGAGCAGTACTTC	CASSGSGSSGPYEQYF
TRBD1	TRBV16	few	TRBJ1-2	TGTGCCAGCAGCCTTAGACAGGGCTATGGCTACACCTTC	CASSLRQGYGYTF
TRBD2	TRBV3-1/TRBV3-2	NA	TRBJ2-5	TGTGCCAGCACGAATTTCGGGACTAGCGGGCTGGAGACCCAGTACTTC	CASTNFGTSGLETQYF
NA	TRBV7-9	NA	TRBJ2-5	TGTGCCAGCAGCTTAGACCCGACAGGTCCAGAGACCCAGTACTTC	CASSLDPTGPETQYF
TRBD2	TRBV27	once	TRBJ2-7	TGTGCCAGCAGGAAACAAGCCTACCGACCGGGGCCGGGCGGGGGGGCGGACGAGCAGTACTTC	CASRKQAYRPGPGGGADEQYF
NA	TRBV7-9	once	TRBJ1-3	TGTGCCAGCAGCGTGGCACAGGTAGACTCTGGAAACACCATATATTTT	CASSVAQVDSGNTIYF
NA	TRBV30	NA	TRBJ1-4	TGTGCCTGGAGTGTACTGGGGCGGACTAATGAAAAACTGTTTTTT	CAWSVLGRTNEKLFF
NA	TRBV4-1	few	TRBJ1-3	TGCGCCAGCAGCCAAGAGTCGGGCTCTGGAAACACCATATATTTT	CASSQESGSGNTIYF
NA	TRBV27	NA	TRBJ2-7	NA	CASSFRARGTGGSYEQYF
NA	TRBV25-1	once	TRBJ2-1	TGTGCCAGCGAATCACGGCTAGGGGACTCATTTTTCTTC	CASESRLGDSFFF
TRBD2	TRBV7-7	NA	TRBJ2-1	TGTGCCAGCAGCTTAGCGACTAGCGGGTACAATGAGCAGTTCTTC	CASSLATSGYNEQFF
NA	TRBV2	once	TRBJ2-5	TGTGCCAGCATGAGGGGGGGTGAAGAGACCCAGTACTTC	CASMRGGEETQYF
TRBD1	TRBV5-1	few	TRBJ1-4	TGCGCCAGCAGTCAGGGGGCGCGGGGTAATGAAAAACTGTTTTTT	CASSQGARGNEKLFF
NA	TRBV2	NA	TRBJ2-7	TGTGCCAGCAATAGGGGTTCCTACGAGCAGTACTTC	CASNRGSYEQYF
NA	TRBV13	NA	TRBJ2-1	TGTGCCAGCAGCTTACTGACAGGGAGGCTAGACTCCTACAATGAGCAGTTCTTC	CASSLLTGRLDSYNEQFF
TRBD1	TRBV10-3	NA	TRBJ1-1	TGTGCCATCAGTGGTTCGACAGGGGGCCACACTGAAGCTTTCTTT	CAISGSTGGHTEAFF
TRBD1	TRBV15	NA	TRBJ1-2	TGTGCCACCAGCAGAGCAGAAACAGGGGGCGGTGGCTACACCTTC	CATSRAETGGGGYTF
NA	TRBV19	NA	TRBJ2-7	TGTGCCAGTAGTTCAGGAACAAATGGGTACGAGCAGTACTTC	CASSSGTNGYEQYF
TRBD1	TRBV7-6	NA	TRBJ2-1	TGTGCCAGCAGCTTAGAGGGGACAGGGCGTCATGAGCAGTTCTTC	CASSLEGTGRHEQFF
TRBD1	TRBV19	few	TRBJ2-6	TGTGCCAGTAGTATACTTAGACAGGGTGGCTCTGGGGCCAACGTCCTGACTTTC	CASSILRQGGSGANVLTF
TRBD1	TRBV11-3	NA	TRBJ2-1	TGTGCCAGCAGCTTGGACAGGGGGATATACAATGAGCAGTTCTTC	CASSLDRGIYNEQFF
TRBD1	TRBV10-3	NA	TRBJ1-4	TGTGCCATCAGGAGCGACAGGGGGCAGGGGAATGAAAAACTGTTTTTT	CAIRSDRGQGNEKLFF
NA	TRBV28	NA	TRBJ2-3	TGTGCCAGCAGTTTACCCCTGGACGCCGGCCAGGGGGATACGCAGTATTTT	CASSLPLDAGQGDTQYF
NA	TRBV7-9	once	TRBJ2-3	TGTGCCAGCAGCTATAGCGGTGGGCCCACAGATACGCAGTATTTT	CASSYSGGPTDTQYF
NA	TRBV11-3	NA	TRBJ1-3	TGTGCCAGCAGCCCCCGTTCAGGGGCTGGAAACACCATATATTTT	CASSPRSGAGNTIYF
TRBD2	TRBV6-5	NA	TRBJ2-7	TGTGCCAGCAGCTCACTAGCGGGGGGCTACGAGCAGTACTTC	CASSSLAGGYEQYF
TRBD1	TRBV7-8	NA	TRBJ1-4	TGTGCCAGCAGCTTGGGACAGTCTAATGAAAAACTGTTTTTT	CASSLGQSNEKLFF
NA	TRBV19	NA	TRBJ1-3	TGTGCCAGTAGTCTCGGACTGCACTCTGGAAACACCATATATTTT	CASSLGLHSGNTIYF
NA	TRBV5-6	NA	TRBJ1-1	TGTGCCAGCAGCTTAAACTCAGGGGTCACTGAAGCTTTCTTT	CASSLNSGVTEAFF
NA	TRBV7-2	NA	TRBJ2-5	TGTGCCAGCAGCAGGAGTGAGATGGAGACCCAGTACTTC	CASSRSEMETQYF
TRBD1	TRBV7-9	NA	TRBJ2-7	TGTGCCAGCAGCTTAGTGGGACAGATCGGTTCCTACGAGCAGTACTTC	CASSLVGQIGSYEQYF
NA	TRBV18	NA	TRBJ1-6	TGTGCCAGCTCACCGGATGCGGGTTGGGATTCACCCCTCCACTTT	CASSPDAGWDSPLHF
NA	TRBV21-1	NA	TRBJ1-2	TGTGCCAGCACCGGGACAGGGGAAGACTATGGCTACACCTTC	CASTGTGEDYGYTF
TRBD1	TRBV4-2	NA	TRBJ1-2	TGTGCCAGCAGCCCGATGGGGACAGGGCTTGTGGGGGGCTACACCTTC	CASSPMGTGLVGGYTF
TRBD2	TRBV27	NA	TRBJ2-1	TGTGCCAGCAGCCTTACTAGCGTGAATAATGAGCAGTTCTTC	CASSLTSVNNEQFF
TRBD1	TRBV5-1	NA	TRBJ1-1	TGCGCCAGCAGCAGGACCGGGACAGGAATAGGGGACACTGAAGCTTTCTTT	CASSRTGTGIGDTEAFF
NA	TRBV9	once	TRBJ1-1	TGTGCCAGCAGCGTAGGCCCGGTGAACACTGAAGCTTTCTTT	CASSVGPVNTEAFF
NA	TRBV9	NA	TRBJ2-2	TGTGCCAGCAGCACCCAGGGGTTCGGGGAGCTGTTTTTT	CASSTQGFGELFF